One T cell receptor beta chain is described in this entry. Its antigen is currently unknown. The sample belongs to a study of cytomegalovirus exposure and HLA in healthy donors. Sequenced by immunoSEQ multiplex PCR; TCRdb stores in-frame clones only, minus some. The sample records about 160,000 clones, around 92% being singletons. This CDR3 is 13 amino acids long. Germline V gene data show CDR1 as SQVTM and CDR2 as ANQGSEA. Trimming removed 6 bases from V and 3 bases from J; junction bases left unmatched: 7. Notes on the study in general: It was 150 to 200 TCR beta chains that were listed as cytomegalovirus-associated.

Sequenced sample: PBMCs. This clonotype was sampled from a man aged 18 to 35 in good health and CMV-seropositive. The rearrangement links TRBV29-1 to TRBJ1-1; 7 nucleotides align to TRBD1. CDR3: CSVQGGIDTEAFF. CDR3 bases: TGCAGCGTGCAGGGGGGCATCGACACTGAAGCTTTCTTT.